This T cell receptor beta chain stems from a study of blood T cell repertoires in COVID-19. There are 17 residues in the CDR3. V dropped 2 bases and J dropped 1; count of bases not matched to a gene: 9. Per germline, CDR1 LGHNA and CDR2 YNFKEQ. Original methodology: By means of reference gene primer amplification, nucleated cell counts were estimated. Repertoires were generated with immunoSEQ multiplex PCR, while TCRdb's copy carries only in-frame clones and drops some. Clonal size and the V and J genes are those of that table, whereas D and trimming came from the DNA. The sample contains hundreds of thousands of clones, about 89% of which appear only once. This clone showed up just once.

The sample consisted of peripheral blood. This chain links TRBV4-2 with TRBJ2-5; 8 nucleotides line up with TRBD2. The origin of this receptor is a woman aged 45-65 years with COVID-19, enrolled during active disease. In DNA, the CDR3 is TGTGCCAGCAGCCAATATCCAATTACTAGCGGCCAAGAGACCCAGTACTTC. It encodes CASSQYPITSGQETQYF.